This T cell receptor beta chain appears in the sequencing data of a study of brain T cells in children with intractable seizures. Sequencing was limited to surgery cases with top T cell transcript signatures in brain tissue. Pre-surgery treatment included at least one anti-epileptic drug. Sequenced by immunoSEQ multiplex PCR; TCRdb stores in-frame clones only, minus some. The sample records 50,000 to 75,000 clones, 95% to 97% being singletons. CDR3 length equals 10 residues. Germline trimming cut 6 bases from V and 8 bases from J; bases unmatched to any gene: 2. Germline loops: CDR1 DFQATT, CDR2 SNEGSKA (reference sequence).

Here the sequenced sample was peripheral blood, taken at surgery. This chain links TRBV20-1 with TRBJ1-2; 8 bases fit TRBD1. This clonotype originated in a boy less than two years old with focal cortical dysplasia and intractable seizures. In DNA form, the CDR3 reads TGCAGTGCGTCAGGGGGCGGCTACACCTTC. Its translation is CSASGGGYTF.